These 8 T cell receptor beta chains were all obtained from the same sample, sequenced in a study of a mutant IDH1 vaccine in newly diagnosed glioma. No antigen has been assigned to these receptors. Time point noted: week 11, during vaccination. Doses of 300 ug of mutant IDH1 20-mer peptide were given with topical imiquimod. Sequencing used immunoSEQ multiplex PCR; TCRdb keeps in-frame clones, though not all of them. The table shows more than 50,000 clones, with 89% occurring only once. The input for sequencing was PBMCs, taken from a glioma patient whose treatment included an IDH1 peptide vaccine. The receptor source for this set is a man aged 35-49 years with glioma.

The J gene is TRBJ1-4, the V gene TRBV5-1, with TRBD1 matching 8 bases. V shed 4 bases, J shed 6 bases, and the junction held 8 bases outside the gene matches. The CDR3 length is 15 residues. Germline-derived CDR1 and CDR2 are SGHRS and YFSETQ. CDR3 residues: CASSLDRGIDEKLFF. The CDR3 coding sequence is TGCGCCAGCAGCCTCGACAGGGGAATAGATGAAAAACTGTTTTTT.

The chain employs TRBV5-1 and TRBJ2-7; 8 bases fit TRBD1. CDR1 and CDR2 (germline): SGHRS, YFSETQ. V was clipped by 0 bases and J by 5 bases; unmatched bases: 1. The CDR3 consists of 13 residues. The CDR3 protein is CASSLGQGHEQYV. Written as DNA, the CDR3 is TGCGCCAGCAGCTTGGGACAGGGGCACGAGCAGTACGTC.

CDR3 nucleotide sequence: TGTGCCAGCAGCTTTGACGGGACAGGGAAGAGAAACACCATATATTTT. This sequence encodes CASSFDGTGKRNTIYF. The chain links TRBV7-9 to TRBJ1-3; 9 nucleotides line up with TRBD1. Per germline, CDR1 SEHNR and CDR2 FQNEAQ (reference sequence). With 3 bases clipped from V and 5 bases from J, the junction kept 8 bases outside the gene matches. This CDR3 spans 16 amino acids.

The chain uses TRBV28 and TRBJ1-2; D is perhaps TRBD1 (5 bases). Trimming removed 3 bases at V and 1 base at J, with 12 bases between. Per the germline V gene, CDR1 is MDHEN and CDR2 is SYDVKM. The CDR3 spans 15 residues. The CDR3 reads CASSFWQGNNYGYTF. The CDR3 DNA is TGTGCCAGCAGTTTTTGGCAGGGAAATAACTATGGCTACACCTTC.

The chain combines TRBV11-2 with TRBJ2-1; 9 nucleotides line up with TRBD2. This CDR3 region has 16 residues. Germline CDR1 and CDR2: SGHAT and FQNNGV. The ends lost 2 bases at V and 5 bases at J; junction bases unmatched: 7. For the CDR3, the DNA is TGTGCCAGCAGCTTACTTCGGCTAGCGGGGAACAATGAGCAGTTCTTC. This encodes CASSLLRLAGNNEQFF.

This rearrangement joins TRBV15 to TRBJ2-7, with D perhaps TRBD1 (6 bases). V was trimmed by 1 base and J by 9 bases, leaving 13 bases between them. The germline CDR1 and CDR2 sequences are LNHNV and YYDKDF (reference sequence). This CDR3 spans 13 amino acids. The DNA of the CDR3 is TGTGCCACCAGCAGAGCTACAGGGATAAGGCAGTACGTC. Protein product: CATSRATGIRQYV.

This chain's CDR3 is CASSYADRVSYGYTF. Here the CDR3 DNA reads TGTGCCAGCAGTTACGCGGACAGGGTGAGCTATGGCTACACCTTC. The chain joins TRBV6-6 to TRBJ1-2, with 8 bases matching TRBD1. CDR1 is MNHNY, CDR2 SVGAGI, per germline (reference sequence). V dropped 2 bases and J dropped 4; count of bases not matched to a gene: 6. The CDR3 consists of 15 residues.

This clone was picked up a small number of times. The J gene is TRBJ2-1, the V gene TRBV28; TRBD1 aligns across 10 bases. CDR3 length: 14 amino acids. The germline V gene encodes CDR1 MDHEN and CDR2 SYDVKM. The V gene end was trimmed by 6 bases and the J gene end by 6 bases; junction bases not matched to a gene: 5. CDR3 sequence (DNA): TGTGCCAGCAGCAGGACAGGGGGAGGCAATGAGCAGTTCTTC. It codes for CASSRTGGGNEQFF.